Each of the 27 T cell receptor beta chains below was sequenced from the same sample in a study of T cells in Graves' hyperthyroidism and ophthalmopathy. The TCR beta CDR3 regions underwent amplification using RNA transcripts as the source. First-round RT-PCR targeting the TCR CDR3 was performed with the HTBI primer set. Via MiXCR, TCRdb re-called the multiplex PCR reads, giving one row per CDR3 protein. The sample includes 600,000 or so distinct CDR3 sequences, 12% to 15% seen only once; the top ten take approximately 6.4%. The sample was blood. The origin of the receptors is a woman between 18 and 29 years old with Graves' ophthalmopathy.

This clonotype appeared many times. The gene calls are TRBV6-1 and TRBJ2-1; 12 bases align to TRBD2. The germline V gene encodes CDR1 MNHNS and CDR2 SASEGT. The CDR3 consists of 17 residues. The V segment lost 4 bases and the J segment 3 bases; nucleotides outside the gene matches: 7. The CDR3 loop reads CASSAGRLAGDYNEQFF. The CDR3 nucleotides are TGTGCCAGCAGTGCGGGTCGACTAGCGGGAGACTACAATGAGCAGTTCTTC.

The J gene is TRBJ2-2, the V gene TRBV7-9; the D gene is possibly TRBD1 (6 bases). V dropped 3 bases and J dropped 5 bases, with 13 bases sitting between them. CDR1 SEHNR and CDR2 FQNEAQ come from the germline V gene (reference sequence). This CDR3 is 15 amino acids long. The CDR3 nucleotides are TGTGCCAGCAGCTTGGACGGACAGCCAACCGGGGAGCTGTTTTTT. Residues: CASSLDGQPTGELFF.

This clonotype was observed many times. The V and J genes are TRBV6-6 and TRBJ1-5, with D possibly TRBD1 on 6 matching bases. V shed 0 bases and J shed 7 bases, with 25 bases lying between them. Germline values: CDR1 MNHNY, CDR2 SVGAGI (reference sequence). The CDR3 loop spans 19 amino acids. The CDR3: CASSYSTGPGGSRVQPQHF. In nucleotides, the CDR3 is TGTGCCAGCAGTTACTCCACAGGGCCGGGGGGATCGCGGGTCCAGCCCCAGCATTTT.

This clonotype was counted a few times. This chain uses TRBV18 with TRBJ2-5, with D uncertain. Germline V gene data show CDR1 as KGHSH and CDR2 as LQKENI. CDR3 length: 15 residues. V lost 3 bases and J lost 0, with 11 bases in between. This chain's CDR3 is CASSPSNRYQETQYF. CDR3 nucleotides: TGTGCCAGCTCACCGAGTAACAGATACCAAGAGACCCAGTACTTC. Looking up the rest from reference TRBV18 and TRBJ2-5 gives the full variable domain: NAGVMQNPRHLVRRRGQEARLRCSPMKGHSHVYWYRQLPEEGLKFMVYLQKENIIDESGMPKERFSAEFPKEGPSILRIQQVVRGDSAAYFCASSPSNRYQETQYFGPGTRLLVL.

The chain recombines TRBV19 with TRBJ1-2, with D perhaps TRBD1 (5 bases). V lost 5 bases to trimming and J lost 1 base, with 14 bases between them. This CDR3 region has 15 residues. Germline V gene data show CDR1 as LNHDA and CDR2 as SQIVND (reference sequence). CDR3 DNA: TGTGCCAGTAGTTTCAGGGACTCAAGTAACTATGGCTACACCTTC. Its translation: CASSFRDSSNYGYTF.

This clonotype was counted ten times or more. The chain employs TRBV10-3 and TRBJ2-7; the D is unclear. The V and J ends lost 3 bases and 1 base respectively, with 4 bases between them. Germline CDR1 is ENHRY and CDR2 is SYGVKD. The length of the CDR3 is 12 residues. The CDR3 is CAISDRSYEQYF. CDR3 in DNA: TGTGCCATCAGTGACAGGTCCTACGAGCAGTACTTC.

This clonotype came up many times. The V call is TRBV6-1, the J call TRBJ2-5; 8 bases line up with TRBD1. This CDR3 is built from 13 residues. Losses at the gene ends were 7 bases for V and 2 bases for J; bases not matched to a gene: 3. In germline, CDR1 is MNHNS, CDR2 SASEGT. The CDR3 protein is CASMGQEQETQYF. In nucleotides, the CDR3 is TGTGCCAGCATGGGACAGGAACAAGAGACCCAGTACTTC.

Comments on this clonotype: It may be a read error: a sequence one base away is much more abundant. The chain has TRBV30 and TRBJ1-5; no reliable D call. Per the germline V gene, CDR1 is GTSNPN and CDR2 is SVGIG (reference sequence). The CDR3 sequence is 16 residues long. This CDR3 is CAWSAPGGSSNQSQHF. The CDR3 DNA sequence: TGTGCCTGGAGTGCGCCGGGCGGGAGTAGCAATCAGTCCCAGCATTTT.

At least ten counts were recorded for this clonotype. The chain links TRBV6-1 to TRBJ2-1; the match to TRBD1 covers 7 bases. Germline V gene sequence: CDR1 MNHNS, CDR2 SASEGT. The CDR3 consists of 15 residues. The V segment lost 2 bases and the J segment 7 bases; nucleotides outside the gene matches: 8. CDR3 in amino acids: CASSEKDRLANEQFF. The CDR3 DNA reads as TGTGCCAGCAGTGAAAAGGACAGGTTGGCGAATGAGCAGTTCTTC.

This clonotype occurred once. The genes are TRBV30 and TRBJ1-4, with TRBD1 identical over 10 bases. The CDR3 is 14 amino acids. Trimming took 5 bases from V and 6 from J; bases not matched to a gene: 6. CDR1 is GTSNPN, CDR2 SVGIG, per germline (reference sequence). CDR3 nucleotide sequence: TGTGCCTGGGGTACCGGGACAGGGGATGAAAAACTGTTTTTT. Amino acids: CAWGTGTGDEKLFF.

This clonotype showed up just a few times. For the CDR3, the DNA is TGTGCCAGCAGCTTAGCAGAGCGGGAGACGAACACCGGGGAGCTGTTTTTT. Residues: CASSLAERETNTGELFF. The rearrangement uses TRBV7-9 and TRBJ2-2; 8 bases match TRBD2. Trimming removed 0 bases from V and 0 bases from J; junction bases left unmatched: 3. Germline lookup yields CDR1 SEHNR and CDR2 FQNEAQ (reference sequence). The CDR3 covers 17 residues.

This clonotype was observed at least ten times. This chain uses TRBV5-1 with TRBJ2-1; 11 bases fit TRBD1. The V gene's germline CDR1 is SGHRS and CDR2 YFSETQ. The length of the CDR3 is 15 residues. V gave up 4 bases and J gave up 6 bases; unmatched junction bases: 6. The CDR3, as DNA: TGCGCCAGCAGCCACCGGGACAGGGGGGTCAATGAGCAGTTCTTC. This codes for CASSHRDRGVNEQFF.

This clonotype was seen only a few times. This chain uses TRBV10-2 with TRBJ2-7, with D possibly TRBD1 on 5 matching bases. The CDR3 loop spans 15 amino acids. The ends were cut back, 6 bases at V and 0 bases at J, with 15 bases in the middle. Looked up from germline, CDR1 is WSHSY and CDR2 is SAAADI. CDR3 DNA sequence: TGCGCCAGCAGAATTTCCGACAGCAACTCCTACGAGCAGTACTTC. Translating it yields CASRISDSNSYEQYF.

As concerns this clonotype: With a much larger clone just one base away, this may be a read error. The chain links TRBV2 to TRBJ1-1, with 9 bases identical to TRBD1. CDR1 and CDR2 from the germline V gene are SNHLY and FYNNEI. V was clipped by 6 bases and J by 0 bases; unmatched bases: 14. This CDR3 is 18 amino acids long. CDR3 sequence reads: CASRRDRAPRVMNTEAFF. For the CDR3, the DNA is TGTGCCAGCAGACGGGACAGGGCCCCCCGCGTGATGAACACTGAAGCTTTCTTT. Looking up the rest from reference TRBV2 and TRBJ1-1 gives the full variable domain: EPEVTQTPSHQVTQMGQEVILRCVPISNHLYFYWYRQILGQKVEFLVSFYNNEISEKSEIFDDQFSVERPDGSNFTLKIRSTKLEDSAMYFCASRRDRAPRVMNTEAFFGQGTRLTVV.

This clonotype has a count of ten or more. The chain uses TRBV28 and TRBJ1-4; TRBD1 agrees at 12 bases. V lost 5 bases to trimming and J lost 7 bases; unmatched junction nucleotides: 11. The CDR3 has 17 residues. CDR1 and CDR2 from the germline V gene are MDHEN and SYDVKM. The CDR3 DNA follows: TGTGCCAGCAGTGCCGGGACAGGGGGCTATATTGGTGAAAAACTGTTTTTT. Its protein is CASSAGTGGYIGEKLFF.

V usage is TRBV29-1 and J usage is TRBJ1-5, with unresolved D. V was clipped by 2 bases and J by 6 bases, with 11 bases between them. Germline loops: CDR1 SQVTM, CDR2 ANQGSEA. The CDR3 has 13 residues. The CDR3 loop reads CSVELRAGQPQHF. The CDR3, as DNA: TGCAGCGTTGAACTCCGGGCGGGTCAGCCCCAGCATTTT.

This clonotype appeared many times. The chain uses TRBV29-1 and TRBJ1-1, with 7 bases fitting TRBD1. The CDR3 totals 12 residues. Unmatched junction bases numbered 3, after V lost 7 bases and J lost 1 base. Germline V gene lookup returns CDR1 SQVTM and CDR2 ANQGSEA. For the CDR3, the DNA is TGCAGCGGCCGACAGGGGAACACTGAAGCTTTCTTT. Translated, it gives CSGRQGNTEAFF.

The chain recombines TRBV25-1 with TRBJ1-2, with a weak D call TRBD1 (6 bases). The germline CDR1 and CDR2 sequences are MGHDK and SYGVNS. CDR3 size: 13 residues. V gave up 8 bases and J gave up 9 bases, with 19 bases separating them. CDR3 sequence: CASSLTGVYSYTF. The CDR3 DNA reads TGTGCCAGCTCCTTGACAGGTGTTTATAGCTACACCTTC.

V and J are TRBV20-1 and TRBJ1-1, with TRBD1 matching 7 bases. The J segment lost 0 bases and the V segment lost 7 bases, leaving 8 bases of the junction unmatched. The germline V gene has CDR1 DFQATT and CDR2 SNEGSKA (reference sequence). This CDR3 has 14 amino acids. CDR3 nucleotides: TGCAGTGGGGGACAGTTGTCCCTGAACACTGAAGCTTTCTTT. Its protein product is CSGGQLSLNTEAFF.

This clonotype came up many times. This rearrangement joins TRBV30 to TRBJ1-1; D is ambiguous. CDR3 length equals 13 residues. CDR1 and CDR2 (germline): GTSNPN, SVGIG (reference sequence). The germline V and J ends were trimmed by 2 bases and 0 bases, with 7 bases remaining between them. The CDR3 DNA follows: TGTGCCTGGAGTAGGGAGCTGAACACTGAAGCTTTCTTT. Translated, it gives CAWSRELNTEAFF.

The chain recombines TRBV7-9 with TRBJ2-7; 8 bases fit TRBD2. Losses at the gene ends were 4 bases for V and 6 bases for J; bases not matched to a gene: 8. Germline V gene lookup returns CDR1 SEHNR and CDR2 FQNEAQ (reference sequence). This CDR3 has 14 residues. CDR3 DNA sequence: TGTGCCAGCAGCTCCCCCCGGGGGGGGAGCGAGCAGTACTTC. This translates into CASSSPRGGSEQYF.

This chain joins TRBV11-2 and TRBJ2-7, with D tentatively TRBD2 (6 bases). Germline V lookup: CDR1 SGHAT, CDR2 FQNNGV. V was shortened by 3 bases and J by 2 bases, with 14 bases between the two germline ends. The CDR3 runs to 15 residues. CDR3 sequence: CASSLGGGGTYEQYF. The CDR3 DNA is TGTGCCAGCAGCTTGGGAGGTGGGGGGACCTACGAGCAGTACTTC.

The V call is TRBV6-1, the J call TRBJ2-7; 13 nucleotides line up with TRBD2. CDR1 and CDR2 (germline): MNHNS, SASEGT. V trimming: 5 bases; J trimming: 6 bases; junction bases outside the gene matches: 10. CDR3 length: 16 residues. The CDR3 reads CASSLRGTSGDVEQYF. CDR3 in DNA: TGTGCCAGCAGTCTCCGGGGGACTAGCGGGGACGTCGAGCAGTACTTC.

This clonotype occurred many times. This rearrangement joins TRBV6-1 to TRBJ2-1, with 8 bases identical to TRBD1. Looked up from germline, CDR1 is MNHNS and CDR2 is SASEGT. This CDR3 is 16 amino acids long. V shed 4 bases and J 8 bases; nucleotides not matched to a gene: 13. The chain's CDR3 is CASSAGPAGGSYEQFF. In DNA form, the CDR3 reads TGTGCCAGCAGTGCCGGGCCGGCAGGGGGCTCGTATGAGCAGTTCTTC.

In the case of this clonotype: It may be a read error: a sequence one base away is much more abundant. CDR3 nucleotides: TGTGCCACCAGTGTGACAGGGTCTAACTATGGCTACACCTTC. Amino acids: CATSVTGSNYGYTF. V gene TRBV24-1 combines with J gene TRBJ1-2; 7 bases line up with TRBD1. CDR1 is KGHDR, CDR2 SFDVKD, per germline. This CDR3 has 14 residues. With 5 bases clipped from V and 0 bases from J, the junction kept 2 bases outside the gene matches.

Details on this clonotype: This may arise from a read error, as a much more abundant clone is one base away. This chain joins TRBV28 and TRBJ2-1, with 9 bases that match TRBD2. Germline loops: CDR1 MDHEN, CDR2 SYDVKM. The CDR3 is made up of 15 amino acids. Unmatched junction bases numbered 10, after V lost 8 bases and J lost 5 bases. The CDR3 here is CASAEASGMHNEQFF. Written as DNA, the CDR3 is TGTGCCAGCGCGGAGGCTAGCGGGATGCACAATGAGCAGTTCTTC. Full variable domain (missing parts from reference TRBV28 and TRBJ2-1): DVKVTQSSRYLVKRTGEKVFLECVQDMDHENMFWYRQDPGLGLRLIYFSYDVKMKEKGDIPEGYSVSREKKERFSLILESASTNQTSMYLCASAEASGMHNEQFFGPGTRLTVL.

This clonotype showed up many times. V gene TRBV10-3 combines with J gene TRBJ2-3; D remains ambiguous. V was shortened by 0 bases and J by 4 bases, with 14 bases between the two germline ends. This CDR3 region has 16 residues. CDR1 is ENHRY, CDR2 SYGVKD, per germline. The CDR3 reads CAISESTTPAPDTQYF. Here the CDR3 DNA reads TGTGCCATCAGTGAGTCAACCACTCCGGCCCCAGATACGCAGTATTTT.